This TCR beta chain came from a study of molecular identifiers for immune sequencing clone quantification. For the study at large: Four portions were sequenced after RNA from around 20,000 or 99,000 naive CD8 cells was split five ways in replicates. Whole-study findings and limits: Whereas clones above 20 RNA copies held under 1% of naive-cell molecules, they held over 97% of effector molecules. Barcode sharing among identical TCR molecules could make large clones appear smaller.

MiXCR, run by TCRdb on the PCR reads, gives a single entry per CDR3 protein. In the table there are approximately 590,000 distinct CDR3 sequences, around 25% of which are singletons. The CDR3 is made up of 14 amino acids. The germline V and J ends were trimmed by 1 base and 0 bases, with 7 bases remaining between them. CDR1 is SGHTA, CDR2 FQGTGA, per germline. There are a few counts of this clonotype. The antigen remains unidentified. Sequenced: naive CD8+ T cells from blood, with Jurkat cell RNA spiked in. Described subset: FACS-sorted CD8+CD4-CCR7+CD45RA+ naive T cells. The TCR sequence derives from a human donor in good health. Some libraries in this study had Jurkat cell RNA spiked in. The chain couples TRBV7-3 to TRBJ2-7; no clear D. The CDR3 region has the DNA TGTGCCAGCAGCTTAATGGTCCACTCCTACGAGCAGTACTTC. Residues: CASSLMVHSYEQYF.